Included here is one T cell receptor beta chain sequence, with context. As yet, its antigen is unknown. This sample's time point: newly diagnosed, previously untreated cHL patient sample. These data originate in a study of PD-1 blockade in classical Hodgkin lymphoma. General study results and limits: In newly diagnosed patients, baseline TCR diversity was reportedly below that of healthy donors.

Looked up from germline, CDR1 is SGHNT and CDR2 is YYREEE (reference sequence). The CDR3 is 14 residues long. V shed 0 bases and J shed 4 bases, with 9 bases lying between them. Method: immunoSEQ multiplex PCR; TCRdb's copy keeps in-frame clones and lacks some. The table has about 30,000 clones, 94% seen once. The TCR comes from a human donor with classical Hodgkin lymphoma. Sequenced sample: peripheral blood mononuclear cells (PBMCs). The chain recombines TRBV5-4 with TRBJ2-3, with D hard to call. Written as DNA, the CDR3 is TGTGCCAGCAGCTTGGTACTGTCCCCAGATACGCAGTATTTT. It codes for CASSLVLSPDTQYF.